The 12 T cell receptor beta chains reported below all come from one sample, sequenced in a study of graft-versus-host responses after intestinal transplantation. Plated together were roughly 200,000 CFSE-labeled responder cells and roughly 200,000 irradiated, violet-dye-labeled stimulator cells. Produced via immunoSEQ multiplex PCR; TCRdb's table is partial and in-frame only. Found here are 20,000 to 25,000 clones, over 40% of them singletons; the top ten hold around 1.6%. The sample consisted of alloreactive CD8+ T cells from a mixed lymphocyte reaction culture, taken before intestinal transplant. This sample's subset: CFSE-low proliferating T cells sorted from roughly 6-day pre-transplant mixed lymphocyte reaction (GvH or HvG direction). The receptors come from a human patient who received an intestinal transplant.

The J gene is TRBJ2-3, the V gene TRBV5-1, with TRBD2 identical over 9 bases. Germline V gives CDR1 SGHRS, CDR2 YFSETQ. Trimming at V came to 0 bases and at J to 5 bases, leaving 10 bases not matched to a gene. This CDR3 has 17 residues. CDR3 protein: CASSLVPSGMVGDTQYF. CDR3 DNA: TGCGCCAGCAGCTTGGTTCCTAGCGGGATGGTGGGAGATACGCAGTATTTT.

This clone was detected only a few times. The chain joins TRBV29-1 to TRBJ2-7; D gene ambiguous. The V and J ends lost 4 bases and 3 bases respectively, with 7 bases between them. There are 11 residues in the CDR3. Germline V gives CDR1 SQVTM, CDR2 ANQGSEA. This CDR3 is CSVVELYEQYF. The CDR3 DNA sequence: TGCAGCGTTGTGGAGCTCTACGAGCAGTACTTC.

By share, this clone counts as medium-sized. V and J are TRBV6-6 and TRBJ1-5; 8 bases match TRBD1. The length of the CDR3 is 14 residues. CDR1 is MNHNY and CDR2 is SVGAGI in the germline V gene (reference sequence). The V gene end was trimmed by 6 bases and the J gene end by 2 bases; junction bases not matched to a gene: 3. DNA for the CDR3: TGTGCCAGCAGGCCGACAGGGGGCAATCAGCCCCAGCATTTT. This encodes CASRPTGGNQPQHF.

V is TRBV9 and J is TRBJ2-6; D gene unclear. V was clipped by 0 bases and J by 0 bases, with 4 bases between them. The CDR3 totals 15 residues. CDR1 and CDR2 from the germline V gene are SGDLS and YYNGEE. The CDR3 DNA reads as TGTGCCAGCAGCGTAGTTTCCTCTGGGGCCAACGTCCTGACTTTC. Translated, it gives CASSVVSSGANVLTF.

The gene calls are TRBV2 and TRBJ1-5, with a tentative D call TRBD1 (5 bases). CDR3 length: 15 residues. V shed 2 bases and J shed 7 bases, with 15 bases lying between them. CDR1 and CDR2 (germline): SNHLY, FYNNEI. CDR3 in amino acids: CASSESMGGGQPQHF. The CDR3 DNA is TGTGCCAGCAGTGAATCCATGGGGGGAGGGCAGCCCCAGCATTTT.

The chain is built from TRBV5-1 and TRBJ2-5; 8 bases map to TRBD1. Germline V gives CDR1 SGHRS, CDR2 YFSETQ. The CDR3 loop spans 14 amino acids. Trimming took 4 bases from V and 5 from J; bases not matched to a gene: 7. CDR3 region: CASSPGQGSETQYF. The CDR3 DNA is TGCGCCAGCAGCCCTGGACAGGGTAGCGAGACCCAGTACTTC.

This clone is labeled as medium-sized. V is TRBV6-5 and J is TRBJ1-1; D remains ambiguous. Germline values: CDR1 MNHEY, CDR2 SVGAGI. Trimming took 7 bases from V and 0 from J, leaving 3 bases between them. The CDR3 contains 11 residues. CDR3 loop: CASKLNTEAFF. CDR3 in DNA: TGTGCCAGCAAGCTGAACACTGAAGCTTTCTTT.

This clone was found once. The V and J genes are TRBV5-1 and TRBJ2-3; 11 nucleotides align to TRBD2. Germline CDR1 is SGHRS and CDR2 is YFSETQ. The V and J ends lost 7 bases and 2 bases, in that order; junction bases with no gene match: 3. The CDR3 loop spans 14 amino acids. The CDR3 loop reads CASELAGATDTQYF. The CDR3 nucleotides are TGCGCCAGCGAACTAGCGGGAGCCACAGATACGCAGTATTTT.

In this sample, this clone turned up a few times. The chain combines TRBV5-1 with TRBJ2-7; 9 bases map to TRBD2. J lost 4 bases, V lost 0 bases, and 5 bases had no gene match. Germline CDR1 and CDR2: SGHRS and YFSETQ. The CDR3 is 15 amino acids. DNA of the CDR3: TGCGCCAGCAGCTTGGGTGCTAGCGGGACATACGAGCAGTACTTC. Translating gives CASSLGASGTYEQYF. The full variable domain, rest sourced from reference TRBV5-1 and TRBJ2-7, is KAGVTQTPRYLIKTRGQQVTLSCSPISGHRSVSWYQQTPGQGLQFLFEYFSETQRNKGNFPGRFSGRQFSNSRSEMNVSTLELGDSALYLCASSLGASGTYEQYFGPGTRLTVT.

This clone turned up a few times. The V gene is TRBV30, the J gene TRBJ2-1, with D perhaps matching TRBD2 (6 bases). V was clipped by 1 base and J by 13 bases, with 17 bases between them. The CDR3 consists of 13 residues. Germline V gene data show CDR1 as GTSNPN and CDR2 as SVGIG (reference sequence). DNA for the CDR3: TGTGCCTGGAGTGGCGGGACCCCCGCTACCCAGTTCTTC. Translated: CAWSGGTPATQFF.

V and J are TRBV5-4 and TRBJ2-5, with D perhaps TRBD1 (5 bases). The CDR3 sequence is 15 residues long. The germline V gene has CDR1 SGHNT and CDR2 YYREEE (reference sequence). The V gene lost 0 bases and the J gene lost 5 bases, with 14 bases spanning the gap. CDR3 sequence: CASSLGAGLLETQYF. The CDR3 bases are TGTGCCAGCAGCTTGGGCGCAGGGTTACTGGAGACCCAGTACTTC.

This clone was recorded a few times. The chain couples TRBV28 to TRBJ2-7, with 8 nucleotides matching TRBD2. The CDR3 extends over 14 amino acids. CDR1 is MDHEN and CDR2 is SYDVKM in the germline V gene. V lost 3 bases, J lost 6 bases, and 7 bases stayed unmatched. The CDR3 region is CASSFPGLGGEQYF. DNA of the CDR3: TGTGCCAGCAGTTTCCCGGGACTAGGCGGCGAGCAGTACTTC.